This T cell receptor (beta chain) originates from a study of a mutant IDH1 vaccine in newly diagnosed glioma. A word on this clone: Its cognate antigen is unknown.

Noted time point: week 35, safety follow-up. Vaccination comprised doses that each held 300 ug of mutant IDH1 20-mer peptide, plus topical imiquimod. Those who donated had recent WHO grade 3 or 4 IDH1-mutant, ATRX-lost astrocytomas. Trimming cost V 5 bases and J 5 bases, with 13 bases left between them. The CDR3 is 14 residues long. Germline lookup yields CDR1 MNHEY and CDR2 SVGAGI. TCRdb's table, derived via immunoSEQ multiplex PCR, lists solely in-frame clones and lacks some. Among tens of thousands of clones listed, more than 85% were seen once. The sequencing used PBMCs, collected from a glioma patient whose treatment included an IDH1 peptide vaccine. The source is a man aged 25 to 45 with glioma. V is TRBV6-5 and J is TRBJ2-1; D not resolved. CDR3 protein: CASSKFLGHNEQFF. DNA for the CDR3: TGTGCCAGCAGTAAGTTCCTAGGACACAATGAGCAGTTCTTC.